The next 19 T cell receptor beta chains were all read from a single sample in a study of blood T cell repertoires in COVID-19. Sequencing was performed with immunoSEQ multiplex PCR; in TCRdb, only in-frame clones are kept and a portion is missing. The sample includes about 210,000 clones, around 86% of them seen just once. The sample comprised PBMCs or T cells enriched from blood (not recorded which). These receptors were collected from a man aged 25 to 40 in a cohort exposed to, infected with or recovered from COVID-19 (not recorded which).

The chain has TRBV11-2 and TRBJ1-3; tentative D call: TRBD1 (5 bases). V lost 6 bases to trimming and J lost 0 bases, with 18 bases between them. Germline CDR1 is SGHAT and CDR2 is FQNNGV. The CDR3 runs to 17 residues. Here the CDR3 reads CASRQAGVLTSGNTIYF. The CDR3 DNA follows: TGTGCCAGCAGACAGGCGGGGGTCCTTACCTCTGGAAACACCATATATTTT.

The J gene is TRBJ1-1, the V gene TRBV6-5; no firm D call. Germline loops: CDR1 MNHEY, CDR2 SVGAGI. Between the trimmed V and J ends, which lost 6 bases and 0 bases, there was a span of 8 bases. The CDR3 contains 13 residues. This CDR3 is CASRADLNTEAFF. CDR3 bases: TGTGCCAGCAGGGCCGACTTGAACACTGAAGCTTTCTTT.

This chain joins TRBV10-2 and TRBJ1-6; D perhaps matches TRBD1 (5 bases). From germline, CDR1 is WSHSY and CDR2 SAAADI. Trimming removed 3 bases at V and 4 bases at J, with 10 bases between. CDR3 length: 15 amino acids. The chain's CDR3 is CASSDTGDYNSPLHF. For the CDR3, the DNA is TGCGCCAGCAGTGACACGGGGGATTATAATTCACCCCTCCACTTT.

This clone was recorded only once. J is TRBJ2-1 and V is TRBV18; 9 nucleotides align to TRBD1. Germline V gene sequence: CDR1 KGHSH, CDR2 LQKENI. With 2 bases clipped from V and 7 bases from J, the junction kept 21 bases outside the gene matches. The CDR3 totals 20 residues. As DNA, the CDR3 is TGTGCCAGCTCACCAAAGGTTTTCTTACTTGGGACAGGGTTCTCGAATGAGCAGTTCTTC. As protein: CASSPKVFLLGTGFSNEQFF.

J is TRBJ2-2 and V is TRBV5-8; 11 nucleotides match TRBD2. Germline CDR1 SGHTS, CDR2 YDEGEE. The trim removed 1 base at V and 0 bases at J, leaving 5 bases unmatched. This CDR3 has 18 residues. The CDR3 loop is CASSLWLAGGPNTGELFF. CDR3 DNA sequence: TGTGCCAGCAGCTTGTGGCTAGCGGGAGGTCCGAACACCGGGGAGCTGTTTTTT.

The chain couples TRBV28 to TRBJ2-5; 8 positions agree with TRBD2. J was trimmed by 9 bases and V by 3 bases; bases with no gene match: 12. CDR1 and CDR2 from the germline V gene are MDHEN and SYDVKM. The CDR3 totals 15 residues. CDR3 residues: CASSLAGGAISAQYF. The CDR3 coding sequence is TGTGCCAGCAGTTTGGCGGGAGGAGCAATTTCGGCCCAGTACTTC.

This sequence joins TRBV7-2 and TRBJ1-2; a possible D gene is TRBD1 (5 bases). The V gene lost 1 base and the J gene lost 3 bases, with 15 bases spanning the gap. Germline V gene sequence: CDR1 SGHTA, CDR2 FQGNSA. This CDR3 region has 16 residues. CDR3 protein: CASSLDYGGTDYGYTF. CDR3 bases: TGTGCCAGCAGCTTAGATTACGGGGGGACGGACTATGGCTACACCTTC. Variable domain in full (rest from reference TRBV7-2 and TRBJ1-2): GAGVSQSPSNKVTEKGKDVELRCDPISGHTALYWYRQSLGQGLEFLIYFQGNSAPDKSGLPSDRFSAERTGGSVSTLTIQRTQQEDSAVYLCASSLDYGGTDYGYTFGSGTRLTVV.

This chain uses TRBV20-1 with TRBJ2-1, with 8 bases that match TRBD2. V shed 6 bases and J 13 bases; nucleotides not matched to a gene: 8. The length of the CDR3 is 11 residues. Looked up from germline, CDR1 is DFQATT and CDR2 is SNEGSKA (reference sequence). The CDR3, as DNA: TGCAGTGCCAAAAGGACTAGCTTTCAGTTCTTC. It is translated as CSAKRTSFQFF.

The chain employs TRBV3-1 (or the pseudogene TRBV3-2) and TRBJ2-1; 11 nucleotides match TRBD2. The CDR3 length is 13 residues. Germline values: CDR1 LGHDT, CDR2 YNNKEL (reference sequence). V shed 7 bases, J shed 6 bases, and the junction held 2 bases outside the gene matches. CDR3 sequence: CASTGLAANEQFF. CDR3 sequence (DNA): TGTGCCAGCACGGGACTAGCGGCCAATGAGCAGTTCTTC.

The chain is built from TRBV4-2 and TRBJ2-2, with a tentative D call TRBD1 (6 bases). Between the trimmed V and J ends, which lost 8 bases and 7 bases, there was a span of 14 bases. Germline CDR1 and CDR2: LGHNA and YNFKEQ. The CDR3 length is 13 residues. CDR3 sequence reads: CASWPGASGELFF. CDR3 DNA: TGTGCCAGCTGGCCAGGGGCTAGCGGGGAGCTGTTTTTT.

V gene TRBV7-9 combines with J gene TRBJ1-3; D ambiguous. Per germline, CDR1 SEHNR and CDR2 FQNEAQ (reference sequence). Trimming removed 3 bases at V and 4 bases at J, with 10 bases between. The CDR3 sequence is 14 residues long. In nucleotides, the CDR3 is TGTGCCAGCAGCTTGAGAGGAAACGGAAACACCATATATTTT. Translated: CASSLRGNGNTIYF.

This clone was seen only once. This chain uses TRBV7-9 with TRBJ1-4, with TRBD1 matching 10 bases. Germline CDR1 is SEHNR and CDR2 is FQNEAQ (reference sequence). The ends lost 5 bases at V and 7 bases at J; junction bases unmatched: 7. The CDR3 is 15 amino acids. The CDR3 sequence: CASSETGGFSEKLFF. The CDR3 DNA sequence: TGTGCCAGCAGCGAGACAGGGGGCTTTAGTGAAAAACTGTTTTTT.

The chain employs TRBV14 and TRBJ1-6; 9 nucleotides agree with TRBD1. Unmatched junction bases numbered 11, after V lost 1 base and J lost 10 bases. Germline CDR1 SGHDN, CDR2 FVKESK. CDR3 length equals 17 residues. In DNA form, the CDR3 reads TGTGCCAGCAGCCAAGGAATAATGGGACAGGGAGAATCACCCCTCCACTTT. Residues: CASSQGIMGQGESPLHF.

As DNA, the CDR3 is TGTGCCAGCAGCTTAGGCGGAAACTCCTACGAGCAGTACTTC. It yields the protein CASSLGGNSYEQYF. The V call is TRBV11-2, the J call TRBJ2-7; no definite D call. The CDR3 is 14 amino acids. Germline CDR1 SGHAT, CDR2 FQNNGV. V was pared by 1 base and J by 0 bases, with 7 bases between. The whole variable domain, remainder taken from reference TRBV11-2 and TRBJ2-7, is EAGVAQSPRYKIIEKRQSVAFWCNPISGHATLYWYQQILGQGPKLLIQFQNNGVVDDSQLPKDRFSAERLKGVDSTLKIQPAKLEDSAVYLCASSLGGNSYEQYFGPGTRLTVT.

This clone has just one count. Germline and junction disagree at one end, which may indicate a read error. This sequence joins TRBV5-1 and TRBJ2-1; TRBD2 agrees at 8 bases. The CDR3 contains 17 residues. CDR1 and CDR2 (germline): SGHRS, YFSETQ. The CDR3: CASSLVDSGSRNNEQFF. CDR3 nucleotides: TGCGCCAGCAGTTTGGTGGACAGCGGGAGTCGTAACAATGAGCAGTTCTTC.

This chain links TRBV19 with TRBJ1-1, with 7 positions matching TRBD1. Germline V gives CDR1 LNHDA, CDR2 SQIVND (reference sequence). The V gene end was trimmed by 3 bases and the J gene end by 8 bases; junction bases not matched to a gene: 6. This CDR3 spans 13 amino acids. CDR3 amino acids: CASSIYRQGEAFF. In DNA, the CDR3 is TGTGCCAGTAGTATCTACCGACAGGGAGAAGCTTTCTTT.

Notes on this clone: One end of the junction is discordant with germline, which a read error may explain. The chain joins TRBV15 to TRBJ2-2; possibly TRBD2 for D (6 bases). The CDR3 is made up of 14 amino acids. Germline CDR1 and CDR2: LNHNV and YYDKDF (reference sequence). The CDR3 sequence: CAASGGDYTGELFF. The CDR3 region has the DNA TGTGCCGCCAGTGGAGGGGATTACACCGGGGAGCTGTTTTTT.

J is TRBJ2-2 and V is TRBV16; D call uncertain. The CDR3 covers 14 residues. V was pared by 0 bases and J by 5 bases, with 7 bases between. Germline V CDR1 and CDR2: KGHSY, FQNENV. The CDR3 here is CASSQSWATGELFF. The CDR3 DNA reads as TGTGCCAGCAGCCAATCTTGGGCAACCGGGGAGCTGTTTTTT.

J is TRBJ2-5 and V is TRBV4-3, with a weak D call TRBD2 (5 bases). Germline lookup yields CDR1 LGHNA and CDR2 YSLEER. This CDR3 is 13 amino acids long. Trimming shortened V by 0 bases and J by 9 bases, and 11 bases separated the two germline ends. This CDR3 is CASSQDRVGAQYF. CDR3 nucleotides: TGCGCCAGCAGCCAAGATAGGGTCGGGGCCCAGTACTTC.